Listed here are 19 T cell receptor beta chains from one sample, sequenced in a study of blood T cell repertoires in COVID-19. Data came from immunoSEQ multiplex PCR; TCRdb stores just in-frame clones and leaves some out. The table includes 60,000 to 80,000 clones, over 75% detected once. The sample comprised peripheral blood. These receptors all come from a woman aged 55-69 years with COVID-19, enrolled during active disease.

The CDR3 loop reads CASSSDSGGSYEQYF. CDR3 DNA sequence: TGCGCCAGCAGCTCAGACAGCGGGGGCTCCTACGAGCAGTACTTC. This chain uses TRBV5-1 with TRBJ2-7; 8 nucleotides line up with TRBD2. This CDR3 contains 15 residues. Trimming took 3 bases from V and 0 from J; bases not matched to a gene: 5. Germline CDR1 is SGHRS and CDR2 is YFSETQ. Complete variable domain (other parts from reference TRBV5-1 and TRBJ2-7): KAGVTQTPRYLIKTRGQQVTLSCSPISGHRSVSWYQQTPGQGLQFLFEYFSETQRNKGNFPGRFSGRQFSNSRSEMNVSTLELGDSALYLCASSSDSGGSYEQYFGPGTRLTVT.

V usage is TRBV11-2 and J usage is TRBJ2-7, with 8 bases fitting TRBD2. The CDR3 spans 14 residues. The trim removed 0 bases at V and 5 bases at J, leaving 3 bases unmatched. Germline V CDR1 and CDR2: SGHAT, FQNNGV. The CDR3 region is CASSLDRGGHEQYF. DNA of the CDR3: TGTGCCAGCAGCTTAGATCGGGGGGGCCACGAGCAGTACTTC.

Only one count was recorded for this clone. The gene calls are TRBV4-3 and TRBJ2-7; 10 nucleotides agree with TRBD1. V was clipped by 1 base and J by 5 bases; unmatched bases: 11. The CDR3 has 17 amino acids. Germline V CDR1 and CDR2: LGHNA, YSLEER. In DNA, the CDR3 is TGCGCCAGCAGCCAAGGTCGTTTCCGGGACAGGGGAGACGAGCAGTACTTC. This sequence encodes CASSQGRFRDRGDEQYF.

V and J are TRBV3-1 (or the pseudogene TRBV3-2) and TRBJ2-5; 10 bases are shared with TRBD2. The CDR3 is 15 amino acids. V was pared by 4 bases and J by 5 bases, with 7 bases of the junction left unmatched. Germline V CDR1 and CDR2: LGHDT, YNNKEL (reference sequence). CDR3 coding DNA: TGTGCCAGCAGCCGACAGCGGGAGGGCCGGGAGACCCAGTACTTC. Its translation is CASSRQREGRETQYF.

The chain recombines TRBV4-3 with TRBJ2-7, with D uncertain. Germline CDR1 reads LGHNA; CDR2 reads YSLEER. This CDR3 has 13 residues. V was cut by 5 bases and J by 2 bases, with 10 bases left in between. CDR3 in amino acids: CASSAVIAYEQYF. DNA of the CDR3: TGCGCCAGCAGCGCGGTTATCGCCTACGAGCAGTACTTC.

The chain has TRBV29-1 and TRBJ1-1, with 8 bases that match TRBD1. J lost 1 base, V lost 6 bases, and 7 bases had no gene match. The CDR3 extends over 14 amino acids. Germline V lookup: CDR1 SQVTM, CDR2 ANQGSEA. The CDR3 loop is CSVLDRDRNTEAFF. In DNA, the CDR3 is TGCAGCGTGCTGGACAGGGATCGGAACACTGAAGCTTTCTTT.

The chain is built from TRBV4-3 and TRBJ1-2; 8 nucleotides match TRBD1. V shed 0 bases and J 3 bases; nucleotides not matched to a gene: 3. This CDR3 comprises 15 residues. Germline assignment: CDR1 LGHNA and CDR2 YSLEER. The CDR3 DNA reads TGCGCCAGCAGCCAAGATGAGGGACAGGACTATGGCTACACCTTC. As protein: CASSQDEGQDYGYTF.

The chain has TRBV4-3 and TRBJ1-2; D gene ambiguous. The CDR3 length is 13 residues. The germline gives CDR1 LGHNA, CDR2 YSLEER. Trimming cost V 1 base and J 1 base, with 4 bases left between them. DNA of the CDR3: TGCGCCAGCAGCCAAGTCTTTAACTATGGCTACACCTTC. It specifies CASSQVFNYGYTF.

This clone is a singleton in its sample. The V gene is TRBV10-3, the J gene TRBJ2-5, with D unclear. V was trimmed by 3 bases and J by 5 bases, leaving 4 bases between them. The CDR3 covers 11 residues. Per the germline V gene, CDR1 is ENHRY and CDR2 is SYGVKD. CDR3 DNA: TGTGCCATCAGTGACAGGGAGACCCAGTACTTC. Protein: CAISDRETQYF.

This chain's CDR3 is CASSQGQRDSPLHF. The CDR3 bases are TGCGCCAGCAGCCAAGGCCAGAGGGATTCACCCCTCCACTTT. The rearrangement uses TRBV4-3 and TRBJ1-6; D gene ambiguous. The CDR3 runs 14 residues. Trimming cost V 1 base and J 8 bases, with 9 bases left between them. CDR1 LGHNA and CDR2 YSLEER come from the germline V gene.

In its sample, this clone was seen once. The rearrangement links TRBV18 to TRBJ2-7, with TRBD1 as a possible D gene (6 bases). The CDR3 covers 14 residues. V lost 2 bases, J lost 0 bases, and 8 bases lay in between. Germline loops: CDR1 KGHSH, CDR2 LQKENI. The DNA for the CDR3 is TGTGCCAGCTCACCAGACAGGAGCTCCTACGAGCAGTACTTC. Translated, it gives CASSPDRSSYEQYF.

The chain has TRBV30 and TRBJ2-3, with TRBD2 identical over 13 bases. In germline, CDR1 is GTSNPN, CDR2 SVGIG (reference sequence). The J segment lost 9 bases and the V segment lost 2 bases, leaving 11 bases of the junction unmatched. The CDR3 has 16 amino acids. The CDR3 DNA follows: TGTGCCTGGAGTCTCCGGATGGGGACTAGCGGGATGACGCAGTATTTT. This sequence encodes CAWSLRMGTSGMTQYF. Filled out from reference TRBV30 and TRBJ2-3, the complete variable domain reads SQTIHQWPATLVQPVGSPLSLECTVEGTSNPNLYWYRQAAGRGLQLLFYSVGIGQISSEVPQNLSASRPQDRQFILSSKKLLLSDSGFYLCAWSLRMGTSGMTQYFGPGTRLTVL.

The chain carries TRBV28 and TRBJ1-6; possibly TRBD1 for D (5 bases). Trimming removed 3 bases at V and 5 bases at J, with 8 bases between. The CDR3 contains 14 residues. CDR1 and CDR2 (germline): MDHEN, SYDVKM. CDR3 region: CASSLGQDNSPLHF. CDR3 sequence (DNA): TGTGCCAGCAGTTTGGGGCAGGATAATTCACCCCTCCACTTT.

The gene calls are TRBV6-5 and TRBJ2-5; perhaps TRBD1 as D (7 bases). The germline V gene has CDR1 MNHEY and CDR2 SVGAGI. Between the trimmed V and J ends, which lost 9 bases and 5 bases, there was a span of 16 bases. The CDR3 is made up of 13 amino acids. The CDR3 protein is CARKRDSGETQYF. CDR3 sequence (DNA): TGTGCCAGGAAAAGGGACAGCGGGGAGACCCAGTACTTC.

The chain carries TRBV11-1 and TRBJ1-4; D remains ambiguous. CDR1 SGHAT and CDR2 FQDESV come from the germline V gene (reference sequence). Trimming took off 3 bases at V and 0 bases at J, with 5 bases between the two ends. CDR3 length: 14 residues. CDR3 region: CASSFRATNEKLFF. CDR3 DNA sequence: TGTGCCAGCAGCTTTCGGGCAACTAATGAAAAACTGTTTTTT. The whole variable domain, remainder taken from reference TRBV11-1 and TRBJ1-4, is EAEVAQSPRYKITEKSQAVAFWCDPISGHATLYWYRQILGQGPELLVQFQDESVVDDSQLPKDRFSAERLKGVDSTLKIQPAELGDSAMYLCASSFRATNEKLFFGSGTQLSVL.

The V call is TRBV6-1, the J call TRBJ2-3, with D tentatively TRBD2 (5 bases). Trimming took off 3 bases at V and 8 bases at J, with 9 bases between the two ends. Germline values: CDR1 MNHNS, CDR2 SASEGT. The CDR3 sequence is 12 residues long. DNA for the CDR3: TGTGCCAGCAGTGAGTCCCGGGGTACGCAGTATTTT. Amino acids: CASSESRGTQYF.

This clone occurred once. The V call is TRBV5-4, the J call TRBJ2-6; 9 nucleotides match TRBD1. The junction had 8 bases not matched to a gene; V was cut back by 4 bases and J by 0 bases. Germline V gene lookup returns CDR1 SGHNT and CDR2 YYREEE (reference sequence). The CDR3 covers 18 residues. The CDR3 is CASSEPGTGLSGANVLTF. DNA of the CDR3: TGTGCCAGCAGCGAACCCGGGACAGGGCTCTCTGGGGCCAACGTCCTGACTTTC.

This clone was seen only a few times. The rearrangement joins TRBV27 to TRBJ2-7, with D possibly being TRBD2 (6 bases). CDR3 size: 14 residues. Trimming cost V 6 bases and J 4 bases, with 16 bases left between them. Germline assignment: CDR1 MNHEY and CDR2 SMNVEV (reference sequence). The CDR3 sequence: CASSPGGSGYEQYF. CDR3 DNA: TGTGCCAGCAGCCCTGGGGGTAGCGGTTACGAGCAGTACTTC.

The sample holds one count of this clone. This chain connects TRBV7-9 to TRBJ1-4, with a tentative D call TRBD1 (5 bases). The V gene lost 3 bases and the J gene lost 1 base, with 9 bases spanning the gap. CDR3 size: 15 residues. Germline V gene data show CDR1 as SEHNR and CDR2 as FQNEAQ (reference sequence). CDR3 region: CASSFQGGTNEKLFF. The CDR3 DNA is TGTGCCAGCAGCTTCCAGGGTGGAACTAATGAAAAACTGTTTTTT.